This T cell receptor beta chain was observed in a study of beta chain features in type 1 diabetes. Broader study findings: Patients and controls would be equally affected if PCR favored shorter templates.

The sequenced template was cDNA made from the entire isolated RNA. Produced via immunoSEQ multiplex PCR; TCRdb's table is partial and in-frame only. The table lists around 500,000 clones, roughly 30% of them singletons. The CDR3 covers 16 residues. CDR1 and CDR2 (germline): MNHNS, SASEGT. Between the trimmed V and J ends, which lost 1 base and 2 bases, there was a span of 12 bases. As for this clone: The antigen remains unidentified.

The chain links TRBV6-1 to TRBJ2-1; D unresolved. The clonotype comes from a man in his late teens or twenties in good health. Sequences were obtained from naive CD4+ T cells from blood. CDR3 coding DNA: TGTGCCAGCAGTGAAGGGGGTGCCGACCCCTACAATGAGCAGTTCTTC. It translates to CASSEGGADPYNEQFF.